The sequence of this TCR beta chain was determined in a study of beta chain features in type 1 diabetes. Study findings and constraints: An over-representation of cells with high TCR expression could result from cDNA sequencing.

J was trimmed by 5 bases and V by 0 bases; bases with no gene match: 6. This CDR3 comprises 18 residues. Per germline, CDR1 SGHRS and CDR2 YFSETQ. About this clone itself: Antigen: not known.

There was one heparinised blood draw per donor, averaging approximately 120 mL. The sequenced template was cDNA made from the entire isolated RNA. This table comes from immunoSEQ multiplex PCR, and its TCRdb copy is limited to in-frame clones, with some not included. Here the sample spans about 160,000 clones, approximately 9.9% being singletons. The TCR was taken from a woman under 30 in good health. This rearrangement joins TRBV5-1 to TRBJ2-3, with TRBD2 identical over 16 bases. Sequences were obtained from central memory CD4+ T cells from blood. CDR3 sequence: CASSLGGTSGGAGDTQYF. DNA for the CDR3: TGCGCCAGCAGCTTGGGCGGGACTAGCGGGGGGGCCGGAGATACGCAGTATTTT. Full variable domain (rest looked up from reference TRBV5-1 and TRBJ2-3): KAGVTQTPRYLIKTRGQQVTLSCSPISGHRSVSWYQQTPGQGLQFLFEYFSETQRNKGNFPGRFSGRQFSNSRSEMNVSTLELGDSALYLCASSLGGTSGGAGDTQYFGPGTRLTVL.